This record covers a single T cell receptor (beta chain). The antigen remains undetermined. CDR3 length: 15 amino acids. Germline lookup yields CDR1 KGHSH and CDR2 LQKENI. Trimming removed 3 bases at V and 4 bases at J, with 13 bases between. The sample is drawn from a study of cytomegalovirus exposure and HLA in healthy donors. The PCR used 60 Vbeta and 13 Jbeta primers. Only in-frame clones appear in the TCRdb table, and some are missing; sequencing was by immunoSEQ multiplex PCR. This sample contains 87,000 or so clones. General study findings and limits: The investigators catalogued 150 to 200 TCR beta chains as cytomegalovirus-associated.

The chain couples TRBV18 to TRBJ2-1; a weak D match, TRBD2 (6 bases). The sequencing sample was made of PBMCs. The clonotype comes from a man aged 50-60 years in good health and CMV-seropositive. CDR3 loop: CASSPVVAVYNEQFF. DNA for the CDR3: TGTGCCAGCTCACCCGTAGTAGCGGTGTACAATGAGCAGTTCTTC.